This T cell receptor beta chain was profiled in a study of CD8 T cells in Susac syndrome (dated 2019 in TCRdb). Looking at the study overall: Repertoire sequencing was used to test whether CD8+ T cell activation and differentiation in Susac syndrome was antigen driven. CD8+ T cell repertoire clonality was compared between about 12 healthy donors, some 14 Susac syndrome patients and roughly 15 multiple sclerosis patients.

High-throughput TCR beta sequencing profiled peripheral blood CD8+ and CD4+ T cells from healthy donors, Susac syndrome patients and multiple sclerosis patients. The healthy donors served as controls matched for age and sex. Bulk CD8+ and CD4+ T cells were purified magnetically by negative isolation, whereas CD8+ TEMRA cells were enriched by FACS. Blood was drawn into EDTA tubes, processed within 24 hours, and PBMCs were isolated by density gradient centrifugation. PBMCs intended for TCR sequencing were frozen in liquid nitrogen and were later thawed in a 37 degrees C water bath. Purity of sorted or isolated CD4+, CD8+ and CD8+ TEMRA cells was at least 90%. As to this clonotype: Its binding antigen is unknown. No much larger clone is present one base from it, and per-base qualities are unavailable.

CDR1 and CDR2, looked up from the germline V gene (reference sequence), are MNHEY and SMNVEV. CDR3 length: 14 amino acids, cysteine to phenylalanine. Only the CDR3 part of the read is kept: 42 bases, read in frame from the first base. The V end gives up 7 bases and the J end 5 bases, leaving 10 bases in the junction not matched to a gene. RNA was extracted using the RNeasy kit, and about 0.45 to 1 microgram was reverse transcribed with random hexamers. The immunoSEQ multiplex PCR assay, covering 54 Vbeta and 13 Jbeta segments, was used to amplify TCR beta CDR3 regions. To correct PCR amplification bias, a synthetic template baseline was used for both primer optimization and computational correction. Regarding the original processing steps: Only productive sequences were kept, with reads annotated to V, D and J genes according to IMGT and analyzed in immunoSEQ Analyzer. Clonality was calculated as one minus the Shannon entropy normalized by log2 of the number of productive unique sequences. For each patient and control, public and private clones were evaluated among the 100 most prevalent clones. Clones were defined as Susac-specific when absent from the healthy and MS cohorts, from about 1,100 published viral clones and from other ImmuneACCESS disease sequences. TCRdb redid the processing of the public reads, applying fastp at Q25 and MiXCR, and retained in-frame beta chains. Each CDR3 protein appears once, grouped with its most common genes and DNA. For this entry, the V and J calls and clone size follow TCRdb and not the study's own pipeline. This sample lists about 60,000 distinct CDR3 sequences; around 90% were detected once. Clones ranked in the top ten supply about 0.21% of the sample.

Points the paper makes about the study in general: The number of individuals in the TCR sequencing and HLA analysis was recognized as being relatively small.

What was sequenced was CD8+ T cells from PBMCs. This TCR derives from a human donor in good health. In this chain, TRBV27 is recombined with TRBJ2-7, and TRBD1 aligns with 8 junction nucleotides. CDR3 reads: CASTSWDRRDEQYF. In nucleotide form, the sequence is TGTGCCAGCACTTCCTGGGACAGGCGAGACGAGCAGTACTTC.